These 18 T cell receptor beta chains originate from one sample sequenced in a study of CD8+ T cells in alopecia areata. Treatment reported: oral pan-JAK inhibitor, 5-10 mg twice daily. Reverse transcribed after extraction, RNA yielded cDNA as the sequencing template. Profiled with immunoSEQ multiplex PCR; TCRdb holds only in-frame clones, not every one. The sample carries approximately 210,000 clones, approximately 67% recorded once. Sequences were derived from CD4+ T cells sorted from blood, sampled between weeks 44 and 45, from a patient treated with tofacitinib. The receptors here all came from a human donor with alopecia areata.

V and J are TRBV29-1 and TRBJ2-1; the D is unclear. V lost 1 base, J lost 7 bases, and 11 bases lay in between. CDR1 SQVTM and CDR2 ANQGSEA come from the germline V gene. The CDR3 consists of 13 residues. The CDR3 bases are TGCAGCGTTGAAGGCATGGCTCGGAATGAGCAGTTCTTC. Amino acid sequence: CSVEGMARNEQFF.

The CDR3 region has the DNA TGTGCCAGCAGCCCCCGACAGGGTTGGAATTCACCCCTCCACTTT. This gives the protein CASSPRQGWNSPLHF. This sequence joins TRBV13 and TRBJ1-6; TRBD1 agrees at 7 bases. Germline V gene sequence: CDR1 PRHDT, CDR2 FYEKMQ (reference sequence). This CDR3 is built from 15 residues. Trimming cost V 5 bases and J 7 bases; bases outside gene matches: 8. Looking up the rest from reference TRBV13 and TRBJ1-6 gives the full variable domain: AAGVIQSPRHLIKEKRETATLKCYPIPRHDTVYWYQQGPGQDPQFLISFYEKMQSDKGSIPDRFSAQQFSDYHSELNMSSLELGDSALYFCASSPRQGWNSPLHFGNGTRLTVT.

This clone was detected only a few times. The chain combines TRBV29-1 with TRBJ1-2; TRBD1 agrees at 10 bases. The CDR3 has 15 amino acids. After removal of 4 bases from V and 4 bases from J, the junction contained 9 bases not matched to a gene. Germline-derived CDR1 and CDR2 are SQVTM and ANQGSEA. CDR3 loop: CSVGISTGGGYGYTF. The CDR3, as DNA: TGCAGCGTTGGCATCTCGACAGGGGGCGGCTATGGCTACACCTTC.

Note on this clone: One end of the junction varies from germline; a read error may be responsible. This chain joins TRBV20-1 and TRBJ2-1; the D is unclear. The CDR3 is 11 residues long. The germline gives CDR1 DFQATT, CDR2 SNEGSKA (reference sequence). DNA of the CDR3: TGCAGTGCCAGAGAAAACAATGAGCAGTTCTTC. Protein product: CSARENNEQFF.

The genes are TRBV25-1 and TRBJ2-7; perhaps TRBD1 as D (7 bases). Per the germline V gene, CDR1 is MGHDK and CDR2 is SYGVNS. V was cut by 2 bases and J by 7 bases, with 9 bases left in between. This CDR3 region has 12 residues. The CDR3 nucleotides are TGTGCCAGCAGTGAAGCAGGGGGGGAGCAGTACTTC. Translating it yields CASSEAGGEQYF.

In this sample, this clone turned up a few times. The CDR3 spells CSVSGNEQFF. The CDR3 DNA follows: TGCAGCGTGTCAGGCAATGAGCAGTTCTTC. V usage is TRBV29-1 and J usage is TRBJ2-1; D remains ambiguous. There are 10 residues in the CDR3. Trimming left V 6 bases short and J 6 bases short, with 6 bases between. Germline CDR1 SQVTM, CDR2 ANQGSEA.

The V call is TRBV12-5, the J call TRBJ2-1; tentative D call: TRBD1 (6 bases). V lost 6 bases and J lost 6, with 12 bases in between. CDR1 and CDR2 from the germline V gene are LGHNT and FRNRAP. The CDR3 totals 13 residues. The CDR3 region is CASGPDSTNEQFF. In DNA form, the CDR3 reads TGTGCTAGTGGCCCGGACAGCACCAATGAGCAGTTCTTC.

A few counts support this clone. The chain combines TRBV5-1 with TRBJ2-1; a weak D match, TRBD1 (5 bases). CDR1 and CDR2 (germline): SGHRS, YFSETQ. This CDR3 is 14 amino acids long. Trimming stripped 4 bases from V and 7 bases from J, with 15 bases between. The chain's CDR3 is CASSQVPGLNEQFF. For the CDR3, the DNA is TGCGCCAGCAGCCAGGTGCCAGGGTTAAATGAGCAGTTCTTC.

This chain joins TRBV29-1 and TRBJ2-7; TRBD1 matches 10 bases. Germline V lookup: CDR1 SQVTM, CDR2 ANQGSEA. CDR3 length: 12 residues. V lost 7 bases, J lost 7 bases, and 7 bases stayed unmatched. CDR3 sequence reads: CSARQGAGEQYF. In DNA form, the CDR3 reads TGCAGCGCCCGACAGGGGGCAGGGGAGCAGTACTTC.

This chain uses TRBV30 with TRBJ1-6, with TRBD1 matching over 11 bases. The CDR3 runs to 15 residues. V dropped 2 bases and J dropped 10; count of bases not matched to a gene: 7. The germline CDR1 and CDR2 sequences are GTSNPN and SVGIG (reference sequence). The CDR3 region is CAWSFTGTGGSPLHF. The CDR3, as DNA: TGTGCCTGGAGTTTTACCGGGACAGGGGGATCACCCCTCCACTTT.

The chain recombines TRBV7-9 with TRBJ2-7; 8 bases line up with TRBD1. Trimming cost V 5 bases and J 3 bases; bases outside gene matches: 6. Germline CDR1 and CDR2: SEHNR and FQNEAQ (reference sequence). This CDR3 spans 14 amino acids. The CDR3 is CASSPRQGRYEQYF. The CDR3 region has the DNA TGTGCCAGCAGCCCGAGACAGGGGCGCTACGAGCAGTACTTC.

This clone has more than one count but fewer than ten. The chain carries TRBV29-1 and TRBJ2-3; no reliable D call. The CDR3 has 12 residues. The V gene's germline CDR1 is SQVTM and CDR2 ANQGSEA. The V end was cut by 6 bases, the J end by 3 bases, with 10 bases between. CDR3 nucleotides: TGCAGCGTCCAACCCGGGACAGATACGCAGTATTTT. Translation: CSVQPGTDTQYF.

This clone has just a few counts. The chain joins TRBV18 to TRBJ2-1; no reliable D call. Trimming left V 3 bases short and J 1 base short, with 16 bases between. This CDR3 has 17 amino acids. CDR1 and CDR2 from the germline V gene are KGHSH and LQKENI. Here the CDR3 reads CASSPPGPTVSYNEQFF. CDR3 nucleotides: TGTGCCAGCTCACCTCCTGGGCCGACGGTATCCTACAATGAGCAGTTCTTC.

This chain uses TRBV30 with TRBJ1-2; D not certain. CDR1 GTSNPN and CDR2 SVGIG come from the germline V gene (reference sequence). The V end lost 1 base, the J end lost 1 base, and 7 bases lay between the germline ends. The CDR3 loop spans 13 amino acids. CDR3: CAWSGAVNYGYTF. The CDR3 DNA sequence: TGTGCCTGGAGTGGGGCGGTTAACTATGGCTACACCTTC.

The CDR3 spells CASSPRTAGVPLHF. The CDR3 DNA reads as TGTGCCAGCAGCCCCAGGACGGCAGGCGTACCCCTCCACTTT. V usage is TRBV11-2 and J usage is TRBJ1-6, with D hard to call. The CDR3 totals 14 residues. Germline lookup yields CDR1 SGHAT and CDR2 FQNNGV. V was trimmed by 5 bases and J by 12 bases, leaving 17 bases between them. The full variable domain, with the rest looked up from reference TRBV11-2 and TRBJ1-6, is EAGVAQSPRYKIIEKRQSVAFWCNPISGHATLYWYQQILGQGPKLLIQFQNNGVVDDSQLPKDRFSAERLKGVDSTLKIQPAKLEDSAVYLCASSPRTAGVPLHFGNGTRLTVT.

As to this clone: The junction differs from germline at one of its ends, possibly a read error. CDR3 in DNA: TGTGCCAGCTCACCACTCACGATTGTAACAGATGCGCAGTATTTT. Translation: CASSPLTIVTDAQYF. The rearrangement links TRBV18 to TRBJ2-3; no reliable D call. CDR3 length: 15 amino acids. Germline-derived CDR1 and CDR2 are KGHSH and LQKENI.

This clone was counted once. The sample contains more than one DNA sequence encoding this CDR3. CDR3 sequence (DNA): TGCGCCAGCAGCCAAGGGACAAATCAGCCCCAGCATTTT. Protein product: CASSQGTNQPQHF. The genes are TRBV4-3 and TRBJ1-5; D is possibly TRBD1 (5 bases). Germline V gene lookup returns CDR1 LGHNA and CDR2 YSLEER. The germline V and J ends were trimmed by 1 base and 4 bases, with 5 bases remaining between them. This CDR3 comprises 13 residues.

V is TRBV30 and J is TRBJ2-3, with TRBD2 matching over 7 bases. The CDR3 runs to 15 residues. Germline values: CDR1 GTSNPN, CDR2 SVGIG (reference sequence). Trimming took 0 bases from V and 7 from J; bases not matched to a gene: 10. The CDR3 bases are TGTGCCTGGAGTGTCCGCGGGGGAACCTCTAATACGCAGTATTTT. This gives the protein CAWSVRGGTSNTQYF.